The sequence of this T cell receptor (beta chain) was determined in a study of blood T cell repertoires in COVID-19 (dated by TCRdb to 2018 to 2021). With respect to the entire study: Collaborator samples came from the United States, Italy and Spain and covered acute and convalescent phases of COVID-19. The material from the prospective study consisted of cDNA or gDNA derived from T cells, B-cell-depleted T cells, or PBMCs. Deeply sampled blood TCRbeta repertoires from subjects exposed to, actively infected with, or recovered from COVID-19 were included in the dataset. The repertoires were released in a freely available public database meant as a resource for research on the immune response to SARS-CoV-2. Samples were obtained from the ongoing ImmuneRACE study (first 160 participants) and from roughly 1,300 subjects provided by 6 global collaborators. A de-identified subject ID, COVID-19 status, age in years and sex were almost always included in the sample metadata. Where available, HLA class I and class II types were taken from metadata supplied by the sample provider and were not determined by assay-based typing.

Of note for this clone: Its target antigen remains unknown. Per-base qualities were not stored, and no clone one base away is much larger.

Collaborating institutions collected whole blood in K2EDTA tubes following their own protocols. Collaborator samples were shipped for TCRbeta analysis as frozen whole blood, isolated PBMCs, or DNA extracted from either sample type. The CDR3 numbers 15 residues from cysteine through phenylalanine. Left in the record is the CDR3 DNA by itself, 45 bases read in frame from the first base. CDR1 and CDR2 were assigned from the germline V gene as SNHLY and FYNNEI. From V the trimming removes 9 bases and from J it removes 0 bases, while the gene matches leave 7 bases of the junction unaccounted for. The immunoSEQ Assay, a bias-controlled multiplex PCR, was used to amplify TCRbeta CDR3 regions from genomic DNA. For the original study's pipeline: The number of nucleated cells in each sample was estimated from the amplification of reference gene primers within the assay. To quantify the absolute abundance of each unique TCRbeta CDR3 rearrangement, sequence reads were collapsed and filtered. Productive Simpson clonality was computed per sample as the square root of Simpson's diversity index over productive rearrangements. TCRdb retrieved this table from immuneACCESS and kept in-frame rearrangements only. Not all clones are present; in checked studies, unresolved V genes account for under half, and no reason is known for the remainder. V and J calls plus clone size are reproduced from that table; the DNA served to infer D and trimming. The sample profile shows roughly 360,000 clones; 70% to 85% of them were found once. The top ten constitute under 1.2% of the sample.

Results and caveats for the whole study, not just this receptor: Clinical and demographic metadata were provided uncurated, with the amount varying by source and participant.

This chain joins TRBV2 to TRBJ2-3, and 9 junctional nucleotides match TRBD2. Sequences were obtained from peripheral blood. The source of this sequence is a human donor with acute or convalescent COVID-19. The donor label of this sample is uncertain. The sequence in DNA is TGTGCCAGAAGCGTTACTAGCGGGAGCACAGATACGCAGTATTTT. The translation is CARSVTSGSTDTQYF.